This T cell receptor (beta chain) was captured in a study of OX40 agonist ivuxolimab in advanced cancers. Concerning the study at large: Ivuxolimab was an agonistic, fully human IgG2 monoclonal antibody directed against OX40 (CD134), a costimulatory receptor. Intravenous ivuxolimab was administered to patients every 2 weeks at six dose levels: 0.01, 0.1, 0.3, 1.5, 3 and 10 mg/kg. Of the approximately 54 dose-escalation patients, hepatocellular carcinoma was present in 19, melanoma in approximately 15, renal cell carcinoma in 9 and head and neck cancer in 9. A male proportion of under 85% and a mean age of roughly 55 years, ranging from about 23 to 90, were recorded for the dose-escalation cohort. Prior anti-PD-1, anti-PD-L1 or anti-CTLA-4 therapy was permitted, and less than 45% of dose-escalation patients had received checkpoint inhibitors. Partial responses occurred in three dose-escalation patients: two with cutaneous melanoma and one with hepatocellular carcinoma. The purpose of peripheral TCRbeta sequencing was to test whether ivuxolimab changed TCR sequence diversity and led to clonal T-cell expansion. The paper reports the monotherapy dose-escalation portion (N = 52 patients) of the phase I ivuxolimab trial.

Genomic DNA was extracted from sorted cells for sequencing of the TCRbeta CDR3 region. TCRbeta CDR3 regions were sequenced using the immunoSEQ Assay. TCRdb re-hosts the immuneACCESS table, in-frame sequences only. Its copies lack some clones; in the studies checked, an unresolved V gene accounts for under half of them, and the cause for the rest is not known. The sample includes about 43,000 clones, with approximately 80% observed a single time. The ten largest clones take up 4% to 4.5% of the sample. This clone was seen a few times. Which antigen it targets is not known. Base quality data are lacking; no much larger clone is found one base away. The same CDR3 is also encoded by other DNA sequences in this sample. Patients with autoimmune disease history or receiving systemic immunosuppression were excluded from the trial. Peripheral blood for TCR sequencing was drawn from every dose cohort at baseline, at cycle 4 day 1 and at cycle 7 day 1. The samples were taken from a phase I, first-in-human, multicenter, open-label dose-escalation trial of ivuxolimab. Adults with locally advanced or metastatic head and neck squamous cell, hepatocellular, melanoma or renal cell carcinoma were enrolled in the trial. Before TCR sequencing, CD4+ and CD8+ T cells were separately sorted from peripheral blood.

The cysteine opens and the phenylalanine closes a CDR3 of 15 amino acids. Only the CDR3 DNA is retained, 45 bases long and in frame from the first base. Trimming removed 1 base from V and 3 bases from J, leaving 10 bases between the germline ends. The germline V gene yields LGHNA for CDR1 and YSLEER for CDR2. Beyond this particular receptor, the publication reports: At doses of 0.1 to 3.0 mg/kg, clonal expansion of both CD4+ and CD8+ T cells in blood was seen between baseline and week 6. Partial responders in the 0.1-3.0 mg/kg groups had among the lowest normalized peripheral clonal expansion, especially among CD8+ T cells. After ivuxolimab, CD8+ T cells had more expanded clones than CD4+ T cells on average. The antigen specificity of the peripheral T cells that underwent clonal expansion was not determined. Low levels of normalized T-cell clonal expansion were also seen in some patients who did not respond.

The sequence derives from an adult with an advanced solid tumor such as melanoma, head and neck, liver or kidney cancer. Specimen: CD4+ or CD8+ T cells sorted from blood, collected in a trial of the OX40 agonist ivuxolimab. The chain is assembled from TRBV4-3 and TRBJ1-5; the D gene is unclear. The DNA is TGCGCCAGCAGCCAAGTCTACGGGGACAATCAGCCCCAGCATTTT. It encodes CASSQVYGDNQPQHF.